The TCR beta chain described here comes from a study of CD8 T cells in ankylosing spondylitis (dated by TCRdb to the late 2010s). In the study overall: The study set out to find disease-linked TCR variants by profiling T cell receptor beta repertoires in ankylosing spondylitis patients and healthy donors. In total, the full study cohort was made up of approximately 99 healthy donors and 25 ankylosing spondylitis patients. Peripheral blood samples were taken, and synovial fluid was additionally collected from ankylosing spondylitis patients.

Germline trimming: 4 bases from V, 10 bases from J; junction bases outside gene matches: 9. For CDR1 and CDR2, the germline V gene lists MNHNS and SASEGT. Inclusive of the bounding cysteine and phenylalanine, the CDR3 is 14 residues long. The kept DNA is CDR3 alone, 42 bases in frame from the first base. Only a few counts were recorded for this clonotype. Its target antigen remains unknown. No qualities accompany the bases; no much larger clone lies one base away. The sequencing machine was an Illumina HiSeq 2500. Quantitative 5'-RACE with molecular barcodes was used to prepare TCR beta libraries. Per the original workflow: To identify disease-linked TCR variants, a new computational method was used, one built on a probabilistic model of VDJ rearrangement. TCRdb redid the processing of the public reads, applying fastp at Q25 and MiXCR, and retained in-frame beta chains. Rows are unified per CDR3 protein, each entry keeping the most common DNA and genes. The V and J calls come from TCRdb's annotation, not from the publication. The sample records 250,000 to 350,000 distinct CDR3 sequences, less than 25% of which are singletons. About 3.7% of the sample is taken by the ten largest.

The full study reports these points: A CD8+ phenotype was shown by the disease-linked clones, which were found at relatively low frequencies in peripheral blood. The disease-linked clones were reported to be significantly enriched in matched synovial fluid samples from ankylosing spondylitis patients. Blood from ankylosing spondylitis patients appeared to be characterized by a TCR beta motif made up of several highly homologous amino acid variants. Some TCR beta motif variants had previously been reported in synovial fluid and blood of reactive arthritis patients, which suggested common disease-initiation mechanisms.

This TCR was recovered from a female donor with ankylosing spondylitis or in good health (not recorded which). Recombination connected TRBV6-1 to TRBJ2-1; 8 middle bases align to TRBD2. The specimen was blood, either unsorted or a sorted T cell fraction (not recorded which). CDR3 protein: CASSASRGLGEQFF. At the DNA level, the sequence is TGTGCCAGCAGTGCTTCAAGGGGACTAGGAGAGCAGTTCTTC.